Below are 27 T cell receptor beta chains sequenced from a single sample in a study of OX40 agonist ivuxolimab in advanced cancers. Generated by immunoSEQ multiplex PCR, the TCRdb table keeps only in-frame clones and is missing some. The profile shows about 61,000 clones, 75% to 90% of them singletons. The material sequenced was CD4+ or CD8+ T cells sorted from blood, taken in a trial of the OX40 agonist ivuxolimab. These receptors were obtained from an adult with an advanced solid tumor such as melanoma, head and neck, liver or kidney cancer.

The CDR3 bases are TGTGCCAGCAGTCCGCAGGGGGCGGGTACTGAAGCTTTCTTT. This codes for CASSPQGAGTEAFF. The rearrangement uses TRBV27 and TRBJ1-1, with 8 nucleotides matching TRBD1. Germline CDR1 reads MNHEY; CDR2 reads SMNVEV (reference sequence). The length of the CDR3 is 14 residues. The V and J ends lost 5 bases and 5 bases, in that order; junction bases with no gene match: 7.

This chain connects TRBV4-3 to TRBJ2-1, with D maybe TRBD1 (7 bases). V dropped 1 base and J dropped 9 bases, with 16 bases sitting between them. Germline CDR1 LGHNA, CDR2 YSLEER. The CDR3 is made up of 15 amino acids. CDR3 protein: CASSQGAGGGFEQFF. The CDR3 coding sequence is TGCGCCAGCAGCCAAGGGGCAGGAGGGGGCTTTGAGCAGTTCTTC.

In this sample, this clone turned up a few times. V gene TRBV28 combines with J gene TRBJ1-5; no reliable D call. V was clipped by 3 bases and J by 2 bases, with 8 bases between them. Germline V gene data show CDR1 as MDHEN and CDR2 as SYDVKM. The CDR3 sequence is 14 residues long. CDR3 bases: TGTGCCAGCAGTTTTTGGCAGCGCAATCAGCCCCAGCATTTT. Translation gives CASSFWQRNQPQHF.

The chain uses TRBV28 and TRBJ1-2; D gene uncertain. This CDR3 has 12 amino acids. V lost 7 bases and J lost 6, with 12 bases in between. The V gene's germline CDR1 is MDHEN and CDR2 SYDVKM. DNA of the CDR3: TGTGCCAGCACCTTGGGGAGGCATGGCTACACCTTC. As protein: CASTLGRHGYTF.

This chain joins TRBV9 and TRBJ2-1; D is undetermined. The CDR3 has 14 amino acids. Germline V CDR1 and CDR2: SGDLS, YYNGEE. V was trimmed by 4 bases and J by 0 bases, leaving 8 bases between them. The chain's CDR3 is CASSPRSSYNEQFF. The CDR3 coding sequence is TGTGCCAGCAGCCCCCGGAGCTCCTACAATGAGCAGTTCTTC.

The chain uses TRBV29-1 and TRBJ1-4; D uncertain. The CDR3 has 14 residues. V was pared by 6 bases and J by 0 bases, with 11 bases between. Germline V gene sequence: CDR1 SQVTM, CDR2 ANQGSEA. In DNA, the CDR3 is TGCAGCGTCCGCCCGCTTTCAACTAATGAAAAACTGTTTTTT. This gives the protein CSVRPLSTNEKLFF.

To note about this clone: This specimen includes other DNA sequences encoding the same CDR3. The rearrangement uses TRBV9 and TRBJ2-3; D not certain. This CDR3 is built from 16 residues. The germline V gene has CDR1 SGDLS and CDR2 YYNGEE. Trimming removed 0 bases from V and 3 bases from J, with 14 bases in between. CDR3 protein: CASSVAGGEGTDTQYF. CDR3 nucleotide sequence: TGTGCCAGCAGCGTAGCGGGTGGGGAAGGAACAGATACGCAGTATTTT.

The rearrangement uses TRBV19 and TRBJ1-2; D gene ambiguous. Trimming stripped 6 bases from V and 1 base from J, with 30 bases between. Germline V gives CDR1 LNHDA, CDR2 SQIVND (reference sequence). The CDR3 sequence is 20 residues long. The DNA for the CDR3 is TGTGCCAGTAGCACCATTGTCGGAATAACAGACGAACCCGTTAACTATGGCTACACCTTC. This gives the protein CASSTIVGITDEPVNYGYTF.

This clone was recorded only once. The chain couples TRBV7-6 to TRBJ2-1, with D unclear. Trimming cost V 8 bases and J 2 bases, with 10 bases left between them. CDR1 and CDR2 from the germline V gene are SGHVS and FNYEAQ. There are 13 residues in the CDR3. The CDR3: CASGLTTYNEQFF. In nucleotides, the CDR3 is TGTGCCAGCGGTCTAACGACCTACAATGAGCAGTTCTTC.

The chain has TRBV5-4 and TRBJ2-4; 8 nucleotides agree with TRBD1. The CDR3 has 13 residues. With 3 bases clipped from V and 6 bases from J, the junction kept 2 bases outside the gene matches. Germline CDR1 SGHNT, CDR2 YYREEE (reference sequence). The CDR3 here is CASSYGQGNIQYF. CDR3 bases: TGTGCCAGCAGCTACGGACAGGGAAACATTCAGTACTTC.

The rearrangement uses TRBV4-3 and TRBJ2-1; 10 bases are a match to TRBD1. Germline V gene lookup returns CDR1 LGHNA and CDR2 YSLEER. The CDR3 covers 14 residues. The V and J ends lost 0 bases and 9 bases, in that order; junction bases with no gene match: 2. The CDR3 loop reads CASSQETGGSEQFF. The CDR3 DNA is TGCGCCAGCAGCCAAGAGACAGGGGGCAGTGAGCAGTTCTTC.

The chain employs TRBV27 and TRBJ1-2; D gene uncertain. Trimming took 0 bases from V and 8 from J, leaving 22 bases between them. This CDR3 comprises 17 residues. Looked up from germline, CDR1 is MNHEY and CDR2 is SMNVEV (reference sequence). The CDR3 DNA sequence: TGTGCCAGCAGTTTATCGATGGATACTATGGGGATTCGGGGCTACACCTTC. Protein sequence: CASSLSMDTMGIRGYTF.

The chain employs TRBV7-9 and TRBJ2-1; D remains unclear. CDR1 and CDR2 from the germline V gene are SEHNR and FQNEAQ (reference sequence). Trimming left V 7 bases short and J 4 bases short, with 14 bases between. The CDR3 contains 14 residues. The CDR3 is CASISVAAYNEQFF. The CDR3 DNA is TGTGCCAGCATTTCCGTAGCCGCATACAATGAGCAGTTCTTC.

This rearrangement joins TRBV4-2 to TRBJ2-7; 9 positions agree with TRBD2. Germline V CDR1 and CDR2: LGHNA, YNFKEQ. V gave up 3 bases and J gave up 0 bases; unmatched junction bases: 0. CDR3 length: 14 residues. In nucleotides, the CDR3 is TGTGCCAGCAGCCATAGCGGGAGCTCCTACGAGCAGTACTTC. Translating gives CASSHSGSSYEQYF.

This chain links TRBV7-9 with TRBJ2-3, with TRBD1 matching over 8 bases. Unmatched junction bases numbered 6, after V lost 5 bases and J lost 2 bases. CDR1 and CDR2 from the germline V gene are SEHNR and FQNEAQ (reference sequence). The CDR3 length is 15 residues. CDR3 protein: CASSMDRDFTDTQYF. The DNA of the CDR3 is TGTGCCAGCAGCATGGACAGGGACTTCACAGATACGCAGTATTTT.

The rearrangement joins TRBV6-1 to TRBJ1-4; 10 nucleotides match TRBD1. The junction had 1 base not matched to a gene; V was cut back by 3 bases and J by 6 bases. Germline loops: CDR1 MNHNS, CDR2 SASEGT. This CDR3 has 14 residues. In nucleotides, the CDR3 is TGTGCCAGCAGTGACGGACAGGGGGATGAAAAACTGTTTTTT. Translation gives CASSDGQGDEKLFF.

V usage is TRBV5-4 and J usage is TRBJ2-3, with a weak D call TRBD2 (6 bases). Germline CDR1 and CDR2: SGHNT and YYREEE (reference sequence). There are 15 residues in the CDR3. The V gene lost 2 bases and the J gene lost 0 bases, with 10 bases spanning the gap. CDR3 loop: CASSLGGPSTDTQYF. CDR3 DNA: TGTGCCAGCAGCTTAGGAGGGCCCAGCACAGATACGCAGTATTTT.

The chain employs TRBV5-5 and TRBJ2-5; D uncertain. V was shortened by 0 bases and J by 4 bases, with 7 bases between the two germline ends. The CDR3 length is 13 residues. Germline assignment: CDR1 SGHKS and CDR2 YYEKEE (reference sequence). The CDR3 is CASSLERRETQYF. The CDR3 bases are TGTGCCAGCAGCTTGGAAAGGCGAGAGACCCAGTACTTC.

This rearrangement joins TRBV9 to TRBJ2-1; 8 bases are shared with TRBD1. J lost 7 bases, V lost 0 bases, and 12 bases had no gene match. The CDR3 runs 17 residues. Germline V gene sequence: CDR1 SGDLS, CDR2 YYNGEE. The chain's CDR3 is CASSVAGGTGSNNEQFF. For the CDR3, the DNA is TGTGCCAGCAGCGTAGCAGGAGGGACAGGAAGTAATAATGAGCAGTTCTTC.

J is TRBJ2-1 and V is TRBV30; 14 bases fit TRBD2. From germline, CDR1 is GTSNPN and CDR2 SVGIG (reference sequence). Losses at the gene ends were 5 bases for V and 10 bases for J; bases not matched to a gene: 10. The CDR3 extends over 15 amino acids. CDR3 amino acids: CAWHPGLAGGGEQFF. The CDR3 nucleotides read TGTGCCTGGCACCCAGGACTAGCGGGAGGAGGCGAGCAGTTCTTC.

The J gene is TRBJ2-1, the V gene TRBV28; perhaps TRBD1 as D (6 bases). Germline assignment: CDR1 MDHEN and CDR2 SYDVKM. The V gene lost 5 bases and the J gene lost 1 base, with 9 bases spanning the gap. The CDR3 spans 14 residues. The DNA of the CDR3 is TGTGCCAGCAGTCCAGGGGTTTCCTACAATGAGCAGTTCTTC. As protein: CASSPGVSYNEQFF.

This clone showed up just once. This sequence joins TRBV5-1 and TRBJ2-1; D uncertain. This CDR3 spans 12 amino acids. Germline-derived CDR1 and CDR2 are SGHRS and YFSETQ. V was clipped by 4 bases and J by 4 bases, with 6 bases between them. DNA of the CDR3: TGCGCCAGCAGCCAGAAGTACAATGAGCAGTTCTTC. This gives the protein CASSQKYNEQFF.

The chain joins TRBV4-3 to TRBJ2-7, with 10 bases aligning to TRBD1. CDR3 size: 14 residues. CDR1 and CDR2 (germline): LGHNA, YSLEER. V shed 4 bases and J 2 bases; nucleotides not matched to a gene: 2. For the CDR3, the DNA is TGCGCCAGCAGCCCCGGGACAGGGGCCTACGAGCAGTACTTC. This encodes CASSPGTGAYEQYF.

Turning to this clone: An end of the junction differs from the germline gene, which may be a read error. The rearrangement uses TRBV5-4 and TRBJ2-7; 13 nucleotides match TRBD2. The CDR3 totals 15 residues. Germline lookup yields CDR1 SGHNT and CDR2 YYREEE (reference sequence). The CDR3 DNA sequence: TGCGCCAGCAGCCACGGGACTAGCGGGATGTACGAGCAGTACTTC. It codes for CASSHGTSGMYEQYF.

This chain links TRBV5-4 with TRBJ2-2; D is possibly TRBD2 (6 bases). Between the trimmed V and J ends, which lost 4 bases and 5 bases, there was a span of 9 bases. The CDR3 spans 13 residues. Per the germline V gene, CDR1 is SGHNT and CDR2 is YYREEE (reference sequence). The CDR3 sequence: CASSGGATGELFF. The DNA for the CDR3 is TGTGCCAGCAGCGGAGGGGCGACCGGGGAGCTGTTTTTT.

This clone was counted a few times. The chain employs TRBV12-5 and TRBJ2-7; perhaps D is TRBD1 or TRBD2 (5 bases each). With 5 bases removed from V and 4 bases from J, the gap between germline ends came to 12 bases. This CDR3 region has 13 residues. Germline values: CDR1 LGHNT, CDR2 FRNRAP. CDR3 nucleotide sequence: TGTGCTAGTGGTGACAGCCGCGGGTACGAGCAGTACTTC. Residues: CASGDSRGYEQYF.

This clone was observed a single time. The genes are TRBV7-9 and TRBJ2-7, with D possibly TRBD1 on 6 matching bases. V shed 1 base and J shed 7 bases, with 26 bases lying between them. Germline V gene sequence: CDR1 SEHNR, CDR2 FQNEAQ (reference sequence). The CDR3 runs 18 residues. The CDR3 bases are TGTGCCAGCAGCTTAGAGATAAACAGGGACGACGGGACGGAGGAGCAGTACTTC. It yields the protein CASSLEINRDDGTEEQYF. Using reference TRBV7-9 and TRBJ2-7 for the parts outside the CDR3, the full variable domain is DTGVSQNPRHKITKRGQNVTFRCDPISEHNRLYWYRQTLGQGPEFLTYFQNEAQLEKSRLLSDRFSAERPKGSFSTLEIQRTEQGDSAMYLCASSLEINRDDGTEEQYFGPGTRLTVT.